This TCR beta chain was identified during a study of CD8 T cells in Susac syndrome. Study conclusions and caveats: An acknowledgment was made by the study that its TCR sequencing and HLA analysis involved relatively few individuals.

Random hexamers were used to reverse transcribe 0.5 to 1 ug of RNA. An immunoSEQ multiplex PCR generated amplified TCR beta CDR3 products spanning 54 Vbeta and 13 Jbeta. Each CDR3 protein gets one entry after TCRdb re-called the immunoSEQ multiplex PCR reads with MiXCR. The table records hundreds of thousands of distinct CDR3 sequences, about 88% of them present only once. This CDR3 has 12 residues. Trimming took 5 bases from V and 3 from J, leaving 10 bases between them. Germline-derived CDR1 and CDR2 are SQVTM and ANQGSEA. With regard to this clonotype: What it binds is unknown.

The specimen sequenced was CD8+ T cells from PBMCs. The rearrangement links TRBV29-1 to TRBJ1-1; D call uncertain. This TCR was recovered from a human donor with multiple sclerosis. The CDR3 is CSVSPGDTEAFF. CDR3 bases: TGCAGCGTTAGTCCGGGAGACACTGAAGCTTTCTTT. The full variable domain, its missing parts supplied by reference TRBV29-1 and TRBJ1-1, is SAVISQKPSRDICQRGTSLTIQCQVDSQVTMMFWYRQQPGQSLTLIATANQGSEATYESGFVIDKFPISRPNLTFSTLTVSNMSPEDSSIYLCSVSPGDTEAFFGQGTRLTVV.